This entry lists 32 T cell receptor beta chains sequenced from one sample in a study of T-cell reconstitution after alpha-beta-depleted transplantation in children. A TCRbeta library incorporating unique molecular identifiers was prepared. TCRdb recomputed calls from the PCR reads with MiXCR, one row per CDR3 protein. The sample shows around 340,000 distinct CDR3 sequences, about 14% of them seen only once. The sample was PBMCs, taken from the stem cell graft. These receptors all come from a human donor who donated a stem cell graft to a child with Fanconi anemia.

The gene calls are TRBV5-1 and TRBJ2-5; possibly TRBD1 for D (5 bases). The CDR3 sequence is 15 residues long. CDR1 and CDR2 (germline): SGHRS, YFSETQ. Trimming cost V 2 bases and J 1 base, with 12 bases left between them. The CDR3 region is CASSFNQGFQETQYF. In DNA, the CDR3 is TGCGCCAGCAGCTTTAACCAGGGTTTCCAAGAGACCCAGTACTTC. The full variable domain, in which reference TRBV5-1 and TRBJ2-5 provide the parts outside the CDR3, is KAGVTQTPRYLIKTRGQQVTLSCSPISGHRSVSWYQQTPGQGLQFLFEYFSETQRNKGNFPGRFSGRQFSNSRSEMNVSTLELGDSALYLCASSFNQGFQETQYFGPGTRLLVL.

The chain joins TRBV9 to TRBJ2-1; TRBD2 agrees at 11 bases. Per the germline V gene, CDR1 is SGDLS and CDR2 is YYNGEE. V was pared by 2 bases and J by 8 bases, with 9 bases of the junction left unmatched. This CDR3 contains 16 residues. Here the CDR3 DNA reads TGTGCCAGCAGCGTGGGATTAGCGGGGGGGCAACATGAGCAGTTCTTC. It yields the protein CASSVGLAGGQHEQFF. The whole variable domain, filled in from reference TRBV9 and TRBJ2-1, reads DSGVTQTPKHLITATGQRVTLRCSPRSGDLSVYWYQQSLDQGLQFLIQYYNGEERAKGNILERFSAQQFPDLHSELNLSSLELGDSALYFCASSVGLAGGQHEQFFGPGTRLTVL.

The rearrangement links TRBV20-1 to TRBJ2-7; a possible D gene is TRBD2 (5 bases). V was clipped by 6 bases and J by 2 bases, with 14 bases between them. The CDR3 is 13 amino acids. Germline CDR1 reads DFQATT; CDR2 reads SNEGSKA (reference sequence). CDR3 in amino acids: CSALFGETYEQYF. CDR3 DNA sequence: TGCAGTGCCCTTTTCGGGGAGACCTACGAGCAGTACTTC.

This clonotype has more than one count but fewer than ten. The chain links TRBV28 to TRBJ2-2, with a weak D call TRBD1 (6 bases). CDR3 length: 14 residues. V lost 7 bases and J 3 bases, leaving 12 bases between the germline ends. CDR1 is MDHEN and CDR2 is SYDVKM in the germline V gene. CDR3 protein: CASIPGQHTGELFF. As DNA, the CDR3 is TGTGCCAGCATCCCAGGACAGCACACCGGGGAGCTGTTTTTT.

A few counts support this clonotype. The gene calls are TRBV7-2 and TRBJ2-3; TRBD1 might be the D (5 bases). With 2 bases removed from V and 2 bases from J, the gap between germline ends came to 14 bases. Germline assignment: CDR1 SGHTA and CDR2 FQGNSA. The CDR3 is 16 amino acids. CDR3 sequence reads: CASSLIQGISTDTQYF. For the CDR3, the DNA is TGTGCCAGCAGCTTAATTCAGGGAATTTCCACAGATACGCAGTATTTT. The full variable domain, completed using reference TRBV7-2 and TRBJ2-3, is GAGVSQSPSNKVTEKGKDVELRCDPISGHTALYWYRQSLGQGLEFLIYFQGNSAPDKSGLPSDRFSAERTGGSVSTLTIQRTQQEDSAVYLCASSLIQGISTDTQYFGPGTRLTVL.

This clonotype was recorded at least ten times. The J gene is TRBJ2-3, the V gene TRBV3-1; no firm D call. The V gene lost 2 bases and the J gene lost 1 base, with 7 bases spanning the gap. Germline V CDR1 and CDR2: LGHDT, YNNKEL (reference sequence). This CDR3 comprises 14 residues. The CDR3 bases are TGTGCCAGCAGCCAATACCCGGGCACAGATACGCAGTATTTT. It is translated as CASSQYPGTDTQYF.

V gene TRBV12-3 or TRBV12-4 combines with J gene TRBJ1-1; D perhaps matches TRBD1 (6 bases). CDR3 length: 11 amino acids. Trimming took off 4 bases at V and 7 bases at J, with 7 bases between the two ends. CDR3 bases: TGTGCCAGCAGTTGGACAGTTGAAGCTTTCTTT. It is translated as CASSWTVEAFF.

The sample holds a few counts of this clonotype. This chain links TRBV20-1 with TRBJ2-3; 9 nucleotides match TRBD2. The ends lost 0 bases at V and 3 bases at J; junction bases unmatched: 4. There are 15 residues in the CDR3. CDR1 DFQATT and CDR2 SNEGSKA come from the germline V gene (reference sequence). The CDR3 sequence: CSAREAREGTDTQYF. In nucleotides, the CDR3 is TGCAGTGCTAGAGAAGCGCGGGAGGGGACAGATACGCAGTATTTT.

This clonotype was observed at least ten times. The junction shows a germline mismatch at one end, possibly a read error. J is TRBJ1-1 and V is TRBV5-1, with unresolved D. Germline V gene data show CDR1 as SGHRS and CDR2 as YFSETQ. This CDR3 is built from 12 residues. The CDR3 region is CASSLDGTEAFF. The DNA for the CDR3 is TGTGCCAGCAGCTTAGACGGGACTGAAGCTTTCTTT.

The J gene is TRBJ2-5, the V gene TRBV29-1; 7 positions agree with TRBD1. In germline, CDR1 is SQVTM, CDR2 ANQGSEA. V gave up 3 bases and J gave up 5 bases; unmatched junction bases: 12. This CDR3 spans 15 amino acids. The CDR3 sequence: CSVDKGTGEWETQYF. As DNA, the CDR3 is TGCAGCGTTGATAAAGGAACAGGGGAATGGGAGACCCAGTACTTC.

The sample holds many counts of this clonotype. V gene TRBV4-3 combines with J gene TRBJ2-2; perhaps TRBD2 as D (5 bases). Germline V gives CDR1 LGHNA, CDR2 YSLEER. The CDR3 has 16 amino acids. The V and J ends lost 3 bases and 5 bases respectively, with 16 bases between them. The CDR3 sequence is CASSQNIERYTGELFF. CDR3 DNA: TGCGCCAGCAGCCAGAACATCGAGCGGTATACCGGGGAGCTGTTTTTT.

This clonotype was observed a handful of times. The V and J genes are TRBV6-6 and TRBJ1-1; unclear D gene. With 4 bases removed from V and 8 bases from J, the gap between germline ends came to 14 bases. Per the germline V gene, CDR1 is MNHNY and CDR2 is SVGAGI (reference sequence). This CDR3 spans 13 amino acids. The CDR3 nucleotides read TGTGCCAGCAGTTCCTTTGGAGGGCCCGAAGCTTTCTTT. Protein product: CASSSFGGPEAFF.

This chain joins TRBV25-1 and TRBJ2-6; D is undetermined. Deletions cut 5 bases from V and 0 bases from J, with 11 bases between. Looked up from germline, CDR1 is MGHDK and CDR2 is SYGVNS. The CDR3 runs 16 residues. CDR3 DNA: TGTGCCAGCAGTCAAGGACGGTTCTCTGGGGCCAACGTCCTGACTTTC. The encoded protein is CASSQGRFSGANVLTF. Full variable domain (remainder filled in from reference TRBV25-1 and TRBJ2-6): EADIYQTPRYLVIGTGKKITLECSQTMGHDKMYWYQQDPGMELHLIHYSYGVNSTEKGDLSSESTVSRIRTEHFPLTLESARPSHTSQYLCASSQGRFSGANVLTFGAGSRLTVL.

V gene TRBV11-3 combines with J gene TRBJ2-3; tentative D call: TRBD1 (7 bases). This CDR3 has 16 residues. Germline values: CDR1 SGHNT, CDR2 YENEEA. Trimming stripped 1 base from V and 1 base from J, with 12 bases between. CDR3 sequence: CASSLGRDSGTDTQYF. CDR3 sequence (DNA): TGTGCCAGCAGCTTAGGGCGGGACAGCGGCACAGATACGCAGTATTTT.

This clonotype was counted a few times. V is TRBV7-7 and J is TRBJ2-2; a weak D match, TRBD2 (6 bases). Germline values: CDR1 SSHAT, CDR2 FNYEAQ (reference sequence). V was pared by 2 bases and J by 1 base, with 17 bases between. CDR3 size: 18 residues. CDR3 protein: CASSLRPPGLQNTGELFF. The CDR3 DNA sequence: TGTGCCAGCAGCTTACGGCCCCCGGGACTCCAGAACACCGGGGAGCTGTTTTTT.

A few counts support this clonotype. The gene calls are TRBV27 and TRBJ2-2; weak D call: TRBD1 (5 bases). Germline V CDR1 and CDR2: MNHEY, SMNVEV (reference sequence). With 4 bases removed from V and 3 bases from J, the gap between germline ends came to 9 bases. The CDR3 is 14 residues long. The CDR3 bases are TGTGCCAGCAGTTCAGACAGAGACACCGGGGAGCTGTTTTTT. This encodes CASSSDRDTGELFF.

The chain links TRBV5-1 to TRBJ1-1; 9 bases line up with TRBD1. Germline lookup yields CDR1 SGHRS and CDR2 YFSETQ. The CDR3 loop spans 14 amino acids. The V gene end was trimmed by 5 bases and the J gene end by 4 bases; junction bases not matched to a gene: 6. CDR3 sequence reads: CASSTGTGTTEAFF. In DNA, the CDR3 is TGCGCCAGCAGTACCGGGACAGGGACCACTGAAGCTTTCTTT.

The CDR3: CASSKRTSGGLVYEQYF. DNA of the CDR3: TGTGCCAGCAGCAAAAGGACTAGCGGGGGGTTAGTCTACGAGCAGTACTTC. V gene TRBV7-9 combines with J gene TRBJ2-7, with 14 bases aligning to TRBD2. V shed 5 bases and J 3 bases; nucleotides not matched to a gene: 9. The CDR3 sequence is 17 residues long. Germline CDR1 is SEHNR and CDR2 is FQNEAQ (reference sequence).

Many counts were recorded for this clonotype. The chain employs TRBV7-3 and TRBJ2-2; 7 positions agree with TRBD2. The V gene's germline CDR1 is SGHTA and CDR2 FQGTGA. This CDR3 region has 17 residues. With 4 bases clipped from V and 6 bases from J, the junction kept 14 bases outside the gene matches. CDR3 loop: CASSSRGSAGVPGELFF. CDR3 nucleotides: TGTGCCAGCAGCTCCCGTGGTTCGGCGGGGGTTCCCGGGGAGCTGTTTTTT.

This clonotype was observed at least ten times. The chain couples TRBV7-9 to TRBJ2-1; D might be TRBD1 (6 bases). The germline V and J ends were trimmed by 2 bases and 0 bases, with 8 bases remaining between them. From germline, CDR1 is SEHNR and CDR2 FQNEAQ (reference sequence). The CDR3 covers 15 residues. The CDR3 spells CASSLLRGSYNEQFF. For the CDR3, the DNA is TGTGCCAGCAGCTTACTCAGGGGCTCCTACAATGAGCAGTTCTTC.

This clonotype was counted at least ten times. The CDR3 spells CASSVGGPFGEQYF. The CDR3 coding sequence is TGTGCCAGCAGCGTTGGGGGTCCCTTCGGGGAGCAGTACTTC. This chain links TRBV9 with TRBJ2-7; D may be TRBD1 or TRBD2 (5 bases each). Germline V gene sequence: CDR1 SGDLS, CDR2 YYNGEE. This CDR3 has 14 residues. V was pared by 2 bases and J by 7 bases, with 16 bases between. Complete variable domain (other parts from reference TRBV9 and TRBJ2-7): DSGVTQTPKHLITATGQRVTLRCSPRSGDLSVYWYQQSLDQGLQFLIQYYNGEERAKGNILERFSAQQFPDLHSELNLSSLELGDSALYFCASSVGGPFGEQYFGPGTRLTVT.

In this sample, this clonotype turned up a few times. The rearrangement joins TRBV7-8 to TRBJ1-1; no firm D call. Trimming removed 3 bases from V and 6 bases from J, with 8 bases in between. The germline V gene has CDR1 SGHVS and CDR2 FQNEAQ. The CDR3 contains 12 residues. The CDR3 DNA is TGTGCCAGCAGCTTTTCGCAGTCTGAAGCTTTCTTT. It codes for CASSFSQSEAFF. The whole variable domain, filled in from reference TRBV7-8 and TRBJ1-1, reads GAGVSQSPRYKVAKRGQDVALRCDPISGHVSLFWYQQALGQGPEFLTYFQNEAQLDKSGLPSDRFFAERPEGSVSTLKIQRTQQEDSAVYLCASSFSQSEAFFGQGTRLTVV.

Ten or more counts support this clonotype. V usage is TRBV6-2 or TRBV6-3 and J usage is TRBJ2-1, with unresolved D. The germline V gene encodes CDR1 MNHEY and CDR2 SVGEGT. V lost 8 bases and J lost 4, with 12 bases in between. This CDR3 region has 13 residues. CDR3 DNA sequence: TGTGCCAGCCTCAAGTGGGGATACAATGAGCAGTTCTTC. Its translation is CASLKWGYNEQFF.

Ten or more counts support this clonotype. The rearrangement uses TRBV4-3 and TRBJ2-2; 9 nucleotides line up with TRBD2. The CDR3 spans 17 residues. Germline CDR1 reads LGHNA; CDR2 reads YSLEER. With V trimmed by 1 base and J by 2 bases, 5 bases remained unmatched. The CDR3, as DNA: TGCGCCAGCAGCCAAGTCCTAGCGGGGACTAACACCGGGGAGCTGTTTTTT. This codes for CASSQVLAGTNTGELFF.

The chain uses TRBV28 and TRBJ1-2; D remains ambiguous. This CDR3 region has 13 residues. V was shortened by 7 bases and J by 7 bases, with 16 bases between the two germline ends. The germline V gene encodes CDR1 MDHEN and CDR2 SYDVKM. The CDR3 loop reads CASTVGGSGGYTF. The CDR3 region has the DNA TGTGCCAGCACCGTGGGTGGGAGCGGTGGCTACACCTTC.

The chain recombines TRBV27 with TRBJ1-1; TRBD1 aligns across 11 bases. After removal of 6 bases from V and 4 bases from J, the junction contained 10 bases not matched to a gene. Germline V gene lookup returns CDR1 MNHEY and CDR2 SMNVEV (reference sequence). CDR3 length equals 16 residues. In DNA, the CDR3 is TGTGCCAGCAGGCCAACCTGGACAGGGGGCGTCACTGAAGCTTTCTTT. Encoded protein: CASRPTWTGGVTEAFF.

This clonotype has a handful of counts. The chain has TRBV19 and TRBJ2-7, with 9 positions matching TRBD1. The ends lost 5 bases at V and 1 base at J; junction bases unmatched: 0. CDR1 and CDR2 from the germline V gene are LNHDA and SQIVND (reference sequence). This CDR3 spans 13 amino acids. Written as DNA, the CDR3 is TGTGCCAGTAGTGGGACAGGGTCCTACGAGCAGTACTTC. Translated: CASSGTGSYEQYF.

CDR3 region: CSARGQGDEKLFF. The CDR3 DNA follows: TGCAGTGCTAGAGGACAGGGGGATGAAAAACTGTTTTTT. The chain carries TRBV20-1 and TRBJ1-4, with TRBD1 identical over 9 bases. The CDR3 covers 13 residues. Germline CDR1 is DFQATT and CDR2 is SNEGSKA (reference sequence). Losses at the gene ends were 1 base for V and 6 bases for J; bases not matched to a gene: 0.

This clonotype was detected ten times or more. The chain carries TRBV2 and TRBJ1-5; D unresolved. Trimming removed 6 bases from V and 4 bases from J, with 10 bases in between. In germline, CDR1 is SNHLY, CDR2 FYNNEI. The CDR3 runs to 13 residues. CDR3 nucleotide sequence: TGTGCCAGCAGGCAAGGCCTTAATCAGCCCCAGCATTTT. Protein product: CASRQGLNQPQHF.

There are a few counts of this clonotype. This sequence joins TRBV4-3 and TRBJ2-2; D assignment may be TRBD1 or TRBD2 (5 bases each). Germline CDR1 and CDR2: LGHNA and YSLEER. V gave up 1 base and J gave up 7 bases, with 16 bases separating them. The CDR3 contains 16 residues. The DNA for the CDR3 is TGCGCCAGCAGCCAAGGACCTTCAATGAGGGGCGGGGAGCTGTTTTTT. Its protein product is CASSQGPSMRGGELFF.

In this sample, this clonotype turned up a few times. The chain is built from TRBV4-1 and TRBJ1-1; perhaps TRBD1 as D (6 bases). This CDR3 region has 12 residues. Germline CDR1 MGHRA, CDR2 YSYEKL. V shed 3 bases and J shed 8 bases, with 10 bases lying between them. The CDR3 spells CASSQGTGEAFF. CDR3 coding DNA: TGCGCCAGCAGCCAGGGAACAGGGGAAGCTTTCTTT.

A single count supports this clonotype. The V call is TRBV7-9, the J call TRBJ1-1; D may be TRBD1 (6 bases). This CDR3 is 13 amino acids long. CDR1 and CDR2 (germline): SEHNR, FQNEAQ (reference sequence). With 5 bases removed from V and 4 bases from J, the gap between germline ends came to 11 bases. CDR3 DNA sequence: TGTGCCAGCAGCAGGGGGATAATCACTGAAGCTTTCTTT. Residues: CASSRGIITEAFF.